This passage covers 7 T cell receptor beta chains from one sample sequenced in a study of blood T cell repertoires in COVID-19. The method was immunoSEQ multiplex PCR; TCRdb's version includes in-frame clones alone and lacks a portion of them. The table lists 450,000 to 500,000 clones, 88% of them singletons. Material for sequencing was PBMCs or T cells enriched from blood (not recorded which). These receptors all stem from a woman aged 60 to 75 who had recovered from COVID-19.

This sequence joins TRBV10-2 and TRBJ2-3, with D unclear. Trimming pared 3 bases from V and 2 bases from J, leaving 6 bases between. The CDR3 runs 13 residues. Germline loops: CDR1 WSHSY, CDR2 SAAADI. This chain's CDR3 is CASSEEVTDTQYF. Here the CDR3 DNA reads TGCGCCAGCAGTGAAGAGGTCACAGATACGCAGTATTTT.

The V call is TRBV6-5, the J call TRBJ1-6; 7 bases are shared with TRBD1. CDR1 MNHEY and CDR2 SVGAGI come from the germline V gene. The J segment lost 5 bases and the V segment lost 7 bases, leaving 5 bases of the junction unmatched. This CDR3 is 14 amino acids long. The CDR3, as DNA: TGTGCCAGCATAGCGGACAGGAATAATTCACCCCTCCACTTT. Translated, it gives CASIADRNNSPLHF.

The genes are TRBV7-9 and TRBJ1-4; 7 nucleotides agree with TRBD1. The CDR3 is 16 amino acids. The J segment lost 7 bases and the V segment lost 4 bases, leaving 12 bases of the junction unmatched. Germline lookup yields CDR1 SEHNR and CDR2 FQNEAQ (reference sequence). The DNA of the CDR3 is TGTGCCAGCAGCTCGAGACAGGGCGGAACAAGTGAAAAACTGTTTTTT. Protein sequence: CASSSRQGGTSEKLFF.

V usage is TRBV19 and J usage is TRBJ1-6; maybe TRBD1 (6 bases). CDR3 length: 15 amino acids. The V and J ends lost 5 bases and 5 bases respectively, with 13 bases between them. CDR1 is LNHDA and CDR2 is SQIVND in the germline V gene (reference sequence). CDR3 protein: CASSDAAGDNSPLHF. DNA of the CDR3: TGTGCCAGTAGTGATGCGGCAGGGGATAATTCACCCCTCCACTTT.

J is TRBJ1-5 and V is TRBV6-5, with D perhaps TRBD1 (6 bases). Germline V gene lookup returns CDR1 MNHEY and CDR2 SVGAGI. The CDR3 runs 13 residues. The ends were cut back, 8 bases at V and 3 bases at J, with 11 bases in the middle. The CDR3 spells CASGTGYNQPQHF. The DNA for the CDR3 is TGTGCCAGCGGTACAGGGTACAATCAGCCCCAGCATTTT.

The chain is built from TRBV3-1 (or the pseudogene TRBV3-2) and TRBJ2-1, with 13 bases matching TRBD2. The germline V gene has CDR1 LGHDT and CDR2 YNNKEL (reference sequence). V dropped 4 bases and J dropped 9; count of bases not matched to a gene: 9. This CDR3 spans 16 amino acids. CDR3 protein: CASSRVTSGGKGEQFF. CDR3 DNA: TGTGCCAGCAGCCGAGTGACTAGCGGGGGGAAAGGTGAGCAGTTCTTC.

This clone is a singleton in its sample. The V gene is TRBV27, the J gene TRBJ2-2; 12 bases align to TRBD2. The CDR3 covers 17 residues. Germline CDR1 reads MNHEY; CDR2 reads SMNVEV (reference sequence). Trimming cost V 7 bases and J 2 bases; bases outside gene matches: 8. The CDR3 bases are TGTGCCAGCACCGGACTAGCGGGGAGAATTAACACCGGGGAGCTGTTTTTT. It codes for CASTGLAGRINTGELFF.